The 27 T cell receptor beta chains reported below all come from one sample, sequenced in a study of T cell repertoires in cytomegalovirus infection. TCRdb itself ran the reads through MiXCR, one entry per CDR3 protein. The profile shows some 940,000 distinct CDR3 sequences, around 29% of them singletons. No antigen has been identified for these receptors. The sample consisted of cultured CD8+ T cells from PBMCs, taken from culture after CMV antigen stimulation. These receptors all stem from a human donor in good health (CMV status not recorded). Some clones in this sample may be carry-over from other donors' samples.

This clonotype came up many times. CDR3 sequence: CASSLWLAGGLDTQYF. The CDR3 nucleotides read TGTGCCAGCAGCCTATGGCTGGCGGGGGGGCTGGATACGCAGTATTTT. The chain links TRBV7-2 to TRBJ2-3, with 9 bases lining up with TRBD2. Germline CDR1 SGHTA, CDR2 FQGNSA. V was pared by 5 bases and J by 6 bases, with 12 bases of the junction left unmatched. The CDR3 sequence is 16 residues long. The whole variable domain, remainder taken from reference TRBV7-2 and TRBJ2-3, is GAGVSQSPSNKVTEKGKDVELRCDPISGHTALYWYRQSLGQGLEFLIYFQGNSAPDKSGLPSDRFSAERTGGSVSTLTIQRTQQEDSAVYLCASSLWLAGGLDTQYFGPGTRLTVL.

This clonotype showed up just once. The DNA for the CDR3 is TGTGCCAGCAGTTTGCCCGGCAGCGGGGGGGCGAGAGATACGCAGTATTTT. Translation gives CASSLPGSGGARDTQYF. The chain has TRBV5-5 and TRBJ2-3, with 10 bases identical to TRBD2. J lost 5 bases, V lost 5 bases, and 14 bases had no gene match. The germline V gene encodes CDR1 SGHKS and CDR2 YYEKEE (reference sequence). The length of the CDR3 is 17 residues.

This clonotype has only a few counts. The rearrangement links TRBV7-9 to TRBJ1-2; 7 nucleotides match TRBD1. This CDR3 has 13 residues. The germline V gene has CDR1 SEHNR and CDR2 FQNEAQ (reference sequence). The V and J ends lost 6 bases and 8 bases, in that order; junction bases with no gene match: 9. The DNA of the CDR3 is TGTGCCAGCAGGACGACAGGGATCAGCGGCTACACCTTC. Residues: CASRTTGISGYTF.

The V gene is TRBV6-2 or TRBV6-3, the J gene TRBJ2-7; D is perhaps TRBD1 (7 bases). Germline V lookup: CDR1 MNHEY, CDR2 SVGEGT. CDR3 length: 15 amino acids. V lost 6 bases to trimming and J lost 7 bases, with 22 bases between them. CDR3 bases: TGTGCCAGCAGAACCAGGCGGGACAGCGTGTGGGAGCAGTACGTC. Protein: CASRTRRDSVWEQYV.

V gene TRBV7-9 combines with J gene TRBJ1-1, with D possibly TRBD1 on 6 matching bases. This CDR3 contains 14 residues. CDR1 is SEHNR, CDR2 FQNEAQ, per germline (reference sequence). V gave up 5 bases and J gave up 6 bases, with 16 bases separating them. The CDR3 nucleotides are TGTGCCAGCAGCCCCGCACAGGGAAAGCCTGAAGCTTTCTTT. Amino acids: CASSPAQGKPEAFF.

The chain has TRBV19 and TRBJ1-5; no reliable D call. Trimming left V 3 bases short and J 7 bases short, with 13 bases between. Per the germline V gene, CDR1 is LNHDA and CDR2 is SQIVND (reference sequence). The CDR3 totals 14 residues. As DNA, the CDR3 is TGTGCCAGTAGTATGGAAAACGACGGGCAGCCCCAGCATTTT. Its translation: CASSMENDGQPQHF.

This clonotype turned up a few times. This rearrangement joins TRBV6-2 or TRBV6-3 to TRBJ2-1, with 11 bases fitting TRBD1. The V gene end was trimmed by 3 bases and the J gene end by 7 bases; junction bases not matched to a gene: 8. In germline, CDR1 is MNHEY, CDR2 SVGEGT. This CDR3 region has 16 residues. The CDR3 is CASSYAPGDRGNEQFF. CDR3 in DNA: TGTGCCAGCAGTTATGCCCCCGGGGACAGGGGGAATGAGCAGTTCTTC.

The chain joins TRBV25-1 to TRBJ2-5, with D tentatively TRBD1 or TRBD2 (6 bases each). CDR1 is MGHDK and CDR2 is SYGVNS in the germline V gene. The CDR3 length is 16 residues. Trimming pared 0 bases from V and 7 bases from J, leaving 18 bases between. The CDR3 protein is CASSEYLGGPTWTQYF. In nucleotides, the CDR3 is TGTGCCAGCAGTGAATATTTAGGGGGGCCCACCTGGACCCAGTACTTC.

This clonotype has just a few counts. The V gene is TRBV14, the J gene TRBJ1-2, with a tentative D call TRBD1 (5 bases). V was shortened by 6 bases and J by 4 bases, with 15 bases between the two germline ends. CDR3 length: 14 residues. Germline values: CDR1 SGHDN, CDR2 FVKESK. CDR3 sequence reads: CASSPGLRIYGYTF. In DNA, the CDR3 is TGTGCCAGCAGTCCGGGACTACGAATCTATGGCTACACCTTC.

This clonotype was counted at least ten times. The V call is TRBV6-1, the J call TRBJ2-1, with D unclear. The V gene lost 3 bases and the J gene lost 9 bases, with 3 bases spanning the gap. CDR3 size: 10 residues. The germline V gene encodes CDR1 MNHNS and CDR2 SASEGT. CDR3 bases: TGTGCCAGCAGTGACGGTGAGCAGTTCTTC. Translation gives CASSDGEQFF.

The genes are TRBV15 and TRBJ2-2; no firm D call. V lost 5 bases, J lost 7 bases, and 17 bases lay in between. The CDR3 contains 15 residues. Germline loops: CDR1 LNHNV, CDR2 YYDKDF (reference sequence). The CDR3 region has the DNA TGTGCCACCAGCGTATCCCCTGACTTGGTCGGGGAGCTGTTTTTT. It specifies CATSVSPDLVGELFF.

The rearrangement uses TRBV19 and TRBJ2-1; D remains ambiguous. CDR1 is LNHDA and CDR2 is SQIVND in the germline V gene (reference sequence). V was cut by 4 bases and J by 4 bases, with 17 bases left in between. The CDR3 length is 16 residues. CDR3 region: CASSSLRSPSYNEQFF. The CDR3 bases are TGTGCCAGTAGTAGCTTGCGGAGCCCCTCATACAATGAGCAGTTCTTC.

This clonotype has more than one count but fewer than ten. The CDR3 region has the DNA TGTGCCAGCAGCCCCTATGGCGGGAAAAAAGAGACCCAGTACTTC. It yields the protein CASSPYGGKKETQYF. This sequence joins TRBV9 and TRBJ2-5; D might be TRBD2 (6 bases). Germline values: CDR1 SGDLS, CDR2 YYNGEE. The V end lost 4 bases, the J end lost 3 bases, and 16 bases lay between the germline ends. CDR3 length: 15 amino acids.

This chain links TRBV28 with TRBJ1-1; D is undetermined. This CDR3 is built from 15 residues. V gave up 2 bases and J gave up 5 bases, with 15 bases separating them. Germline CDR1 reads MDHEN; CDR2 reads SYDVKM. The CDR3 DNA reads TGTGCCAGCAGTTTACCGGCCGCCGGGTGGACTGAAGCTTTCTTT. Translating gives CASSLPAAGWTEAFF.

This sequence joins TRBV29-1 and TRBJ2-3; 8 bases map to TRBD2. The CDR3 sequence is 13 residues long. CDR1 is SQVTM, CDR2 ANQGSEA, per germline. As DNA, the CDR3 is TGCAGGATTAGCGGGGAGGGAGCAGATACGCAGTATTTT. Translated: CRISGEGADTQYF.

This clonotype occurred a few times. This chain links TRBV19 with TRBJ2-7; either TRBD1 or TRBD2 may fit D (5 bases each). The V end was cut by 5 bases, the J end by 2 bases, with 13 bases between. This CDR3 comprises 14 residues. CDR1 is LNHDA, CDR2 SQIVND, per germline (reference sequence). CDR3 region: CASSYEGLPYEQYF. The CDR3 bases are TGTGCCAGTAGTTACGAGGGGTTACCCTACGAGCAGTACTTC.

V usage is TRBV10-3 and J usage is TRBJ2-1, with a tentative D call TRBD2 (7 bases). The CDR3 is made up of 15 amino acids. V lost 4 bases, J lost 7 bases, and 17 bases lay in between. Germline V gene sequence: CDR1 ENHRY, CDR2 SYGVKD. The CDR3 coding sequence is TGTGCCATCAGTGGGGGGGGGGACATCCCTAATGAGCAGTTCTTC. Translation gives CAISGGGDIPNEQFF.

This clonotype was picked up many times. The genes are TRBV12-3 or TRBV12-4 and TRBJ1-4, with D hard to call. V lost 5 bases and J lost 0, with 7 bases in between. This CDR3 has 14 residues. The DNA of the CDR3 is TGTGCCAGCAGTCACAGTGCAACTAATGAAAAACTGTTTTTT. Protein product: CASSHSATNEKLFF.

This chain joins TRBV5-1 and TRBJ2-1, with a tentative D call TRBD2 (5 bases). Germline CDR1 SGHRS, CDR2 YFSETQ. There are 17 residues in the CDR3. Trimming removed 3 bases at V and 1 base at J, with 17 bases between. The CDR3 reads CASSYSSDRRSYNEQFF. The DNA of the CDR3 is TGCGCCAGCAGCTATTCCTCAGACCGGAGGTCCTACAATGAGCAGTTCTTC.

V usage is TRBV11-2 and J usage is TRBJ2-1, with 12 bases aligning to TRBD2. Per germline, CDR1 SGHAT and CDR2 FQNNGV. The CDR3 length is 17 residues. Unmatched junction bases numbered 10, after V lost 5 bases and J lost 5 bases. CDR3 in amino acids: CASSDPVLAGGNNEQFF. The CDR3 region has the DNA TGTGCCAGCAGCGACCCGGTACTAGCGGGGGGAAACAATGAGCAGTTCTTC.

This sequence joins TRBV15 and TRBJ1-5; the D gene is possibly TRBD1 (5 bases). V was clipped by 1 base and J by 6 bases, with 10 bases between them. Germline V CDR1 and CDR2: LNHNV, YYDKDF (reference sequence). This CDR3 is 14 amino acids long. CDR3 residues: CATSRVVGPQPQHF. CDR3 DNA: TGTGCCACCAGCAGAGTTGTGGGACCTCAGCCCCAGCATTTT.

This chain joins TRBV20-1 and TRBJ2-4; D not certain. Germline V gene data show CDR1 as DFQATT and CDR2 as SNEGSKA (reference sequence). The V gene lost 0 bases and the J gene lost 9 bases, with 9 bases spanning the gap. This CDR3 has 12 amino acids. CDR3 DNA: TGCAGTGCTAGAGACGGTAGTAGCATTCAGTACTTC. It translates to CSARDGSSIQYF.

As to this clonotype: This may be a read error, as it is one base from a much larger clone. The V gene is TRBV6-2 or TRBV6-3, the J gene TRBJ2-1; 10 positions agree with TRBD2. Germline CDR1 reads MNHEY; CDR2 reads SVGEGT. This CDR3 region has 14 residues. V was clipped by 6 bases and J by 5 bases; unmatched bases: 4. The CDR3 DNA reads TGTGCCAGCAGCGTACTAGCGGGGAACAATGAGCAGTTCTTC. Translation: CASSVLAGNNEQFF.

This clonotype was observed many times. Here the CDR3 DNA reads TGTGCCAGCAGCTTAGTCGCCGCAGATTACTATGGCTACACCTTC. Translated, it gives CASSLVAADYYGYTF. The rearrangement uses TRBV7-6 and TRBJ1-2; D unclear. The germline V gene has CDR1 SGHVS and CDR2 FNYEAQ. This CDR3 is built from 15 residues. Trimming cost V 1 base and J 3 bases, with 12 bases left between them.

This clonotype showed up just a few times. The chain employs TRBV27 and TRBJ1-5, with D possibly matching TRBD1 (5 bases). The CDR3 contains 14 residues. In germline, CDR1 is MNHEY, CDR2 SMNVEV (reference sequence). The germline V and J ends were trimmed by 6 bases and 6 bases, with 15 bases remaining between them. The CDR3 protein is CASRPRQGFQPQHF. The DNA for the CDR3 is TGTGCCAGCAGGCCCAGGCAGGGTTTTCAGCCCCAGCATTTT.

The genes are TRBV7-6 and TRBJ2-2; weak D call: TRBD1 (6 bases). Deletions cut 4 bases from V and 0 bases from J, with 9 bases between. CDR3 length equals 15 residues. Germline CDR1 reads SGHVS; CDR2 reads FNYEAQ. The CDR3 spells CASSWTVSNTGELFF. The DNA of the CDR3 is TGTGCCAGCAGCTGGACAGTTTCGAACACCGGGGAGCTGTTTTTT.

This clonotype was recorded a few times. V gene TRBV28 combines with J gene TRBJ1-2; 10 bases agree with TRBD1. Trimming at V came to 7 bases and at J to 8 bases, leaving 19 bases not matched to a gene. Germline loops: CDR1 MDHEN, CDR2 SYDVKM. The CDR3 is 17 residues long. CDR3 sequence reads: CASTERDRGFLFGGYTF. In nucleotides, the CDR3 is TGTGCCAGCACCGAGCGGGACAGGGGATTCCTATTCGGGGGCTACACCTTC.